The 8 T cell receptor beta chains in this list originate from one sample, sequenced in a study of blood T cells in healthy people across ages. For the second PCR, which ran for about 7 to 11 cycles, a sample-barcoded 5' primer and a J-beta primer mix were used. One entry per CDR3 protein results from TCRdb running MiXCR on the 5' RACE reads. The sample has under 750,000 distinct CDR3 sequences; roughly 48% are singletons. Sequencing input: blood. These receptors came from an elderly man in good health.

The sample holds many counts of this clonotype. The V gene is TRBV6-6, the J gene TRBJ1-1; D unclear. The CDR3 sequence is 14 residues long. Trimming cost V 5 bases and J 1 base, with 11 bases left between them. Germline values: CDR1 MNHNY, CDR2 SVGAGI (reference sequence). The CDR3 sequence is CASSHLGQNTEAFF. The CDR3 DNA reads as TGTGCCAGCAGTCACCTAGGGCAGAACACTGAAGCTTTCTTT.

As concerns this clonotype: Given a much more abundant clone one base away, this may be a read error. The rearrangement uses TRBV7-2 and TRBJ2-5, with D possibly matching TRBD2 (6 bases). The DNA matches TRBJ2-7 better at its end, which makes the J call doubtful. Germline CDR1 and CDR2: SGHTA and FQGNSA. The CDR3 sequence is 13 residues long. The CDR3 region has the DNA TGTGTCAGCAGCTTGGAGGGGTTCTACGAGCAGTACTTC. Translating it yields CVSSLEGFYEQYF.

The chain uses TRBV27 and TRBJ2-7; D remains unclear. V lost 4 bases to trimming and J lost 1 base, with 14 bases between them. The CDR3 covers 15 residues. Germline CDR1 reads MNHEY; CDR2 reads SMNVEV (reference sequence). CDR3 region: CASSSLASGSYEQYF. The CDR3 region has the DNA TGTGCCAGCAGTTCGCTCGCCTCCGGATCCTACGAGCAGTACTTC.

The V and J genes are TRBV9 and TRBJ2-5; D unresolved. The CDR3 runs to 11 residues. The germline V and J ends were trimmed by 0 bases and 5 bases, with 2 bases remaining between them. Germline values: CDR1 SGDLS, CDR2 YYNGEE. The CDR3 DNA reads TGTGCCAGCAGCGTAGATGAGACCCAGTACTTC. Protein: CASSVDETQYF.

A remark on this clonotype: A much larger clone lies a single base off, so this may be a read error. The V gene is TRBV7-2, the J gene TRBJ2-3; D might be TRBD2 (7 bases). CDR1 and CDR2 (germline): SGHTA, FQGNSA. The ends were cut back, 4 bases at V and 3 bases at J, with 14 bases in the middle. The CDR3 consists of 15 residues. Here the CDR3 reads CASSSRGGVTDTQYF. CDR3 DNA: TGTGCCAGCAGCTCTAGAGGGGGGGTGACAGATACGCAGTATTTT.

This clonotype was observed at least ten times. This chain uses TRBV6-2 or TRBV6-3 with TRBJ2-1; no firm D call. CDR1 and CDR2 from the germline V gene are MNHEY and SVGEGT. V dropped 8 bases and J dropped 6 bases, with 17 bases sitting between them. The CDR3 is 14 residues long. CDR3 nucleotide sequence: TGTGCCAGCGTCAATAAGGTTGGTGGCAATGAGCAGTTCTTC. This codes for CASVNKVGGNEQFF.

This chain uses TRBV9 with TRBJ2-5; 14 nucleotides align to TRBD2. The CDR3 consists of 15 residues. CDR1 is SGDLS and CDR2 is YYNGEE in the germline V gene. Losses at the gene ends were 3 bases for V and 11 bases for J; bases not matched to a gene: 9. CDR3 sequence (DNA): TGTGCCAGCAGCGCGGGGACTAGCGGGAGCAGGGAGCAGTACTTC. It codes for CASSAGTSGSREQYF.

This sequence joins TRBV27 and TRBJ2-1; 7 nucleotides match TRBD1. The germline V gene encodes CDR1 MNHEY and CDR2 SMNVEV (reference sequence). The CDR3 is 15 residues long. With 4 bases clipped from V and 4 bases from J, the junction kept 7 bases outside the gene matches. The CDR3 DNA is TGTGCCAGCAGTTCAACCGGGACAGTTTACAATGAGCAGTTCTTC. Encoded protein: CASSSTGTVYNEQFF.